The clone carrying this TCR beta chain was counted a single time. Antigen unknown. This sample stems from a study of CD8+CD57+ T cells in acquired aplastic anemia. Across the whole study: Quantities of DNA derived from sorted CD4+ and CD8+ cells averaged roughly 3 ug. Points from the study as a whole: The study identified around 28 CD8+ CDR3 sequences shared by patients and controls. Patient and control CD8+ Simpson's diversity was not significantly different.

In patients chosen for sequencing, flow cytometry had shown CD8+CD57+ cell expansion. Researchers used genomic DNA as the template to profile TCR beta VDJ and CDR3. TCRdb independently ran MiXCR on the reads; one entry per CDR3 protein. The sample has 75,000 to 100,000 distinct CDR3 sequences, 65% to 70% seen once. This receptor was taken from a human donor with aplastic anemia. The sequenced sample consisted of sorted CD4+, CD8+, or CD8+CD57+ T cells (not recorded which) from PBMCs.

CDR3 sequence: CSAEGRQGQRFYEQYF. CDR3 sequence (DNA): TGCAGTGCTGAGGGGCGCCAGGGCCAGAGGTTCTACGAGCAGTACTTC. This chain joins TRBV20-1 and TRBJ2-7; TRBD1 or TRBD2 may be the D gene (5 bases each). This CDR3 is built from 16 residues. Trimming took 5 bases from V and 3 from J, leaving 23 bases between them. Germline V gene data show CDR1 as DFQATT and CDR2 as SNEGSKA (reference sequence).